This T cell receptor beta chain is drawn from a study of blood T cell repertoires in COVID-19. Repertoires were generated with immunoSEQ multiplex PCR, while TCRdb's copy carries only in-frame clones and drops some. Of about 290,000 clones in the sample, approximately 91% are singletons; the top ten hold less than 2%. The V end was cut by 0 bases, the J end by 5 bases, with 15 bases between. CDR1 and CDR2 (germline): SGHKS, YYEKEE (reference sequence). The CDR3 sequence is 16 residues long. The sample taken for sequencing was PBMCs or T cells enriched from blood (not recorded which). The rearrangement links TRBV5-5 to TRBJ1-5, with D uncertain. The clonotype comes from a middle-aged woman who had recovered from COVID-19. CDR3 nucleotide sequence: TGTGCCAGCAGCTTGGGTATGTGGACTCGGGATCAGCCCCAGCATTTT. Translated: CASSLGMWTRDQPQHF.